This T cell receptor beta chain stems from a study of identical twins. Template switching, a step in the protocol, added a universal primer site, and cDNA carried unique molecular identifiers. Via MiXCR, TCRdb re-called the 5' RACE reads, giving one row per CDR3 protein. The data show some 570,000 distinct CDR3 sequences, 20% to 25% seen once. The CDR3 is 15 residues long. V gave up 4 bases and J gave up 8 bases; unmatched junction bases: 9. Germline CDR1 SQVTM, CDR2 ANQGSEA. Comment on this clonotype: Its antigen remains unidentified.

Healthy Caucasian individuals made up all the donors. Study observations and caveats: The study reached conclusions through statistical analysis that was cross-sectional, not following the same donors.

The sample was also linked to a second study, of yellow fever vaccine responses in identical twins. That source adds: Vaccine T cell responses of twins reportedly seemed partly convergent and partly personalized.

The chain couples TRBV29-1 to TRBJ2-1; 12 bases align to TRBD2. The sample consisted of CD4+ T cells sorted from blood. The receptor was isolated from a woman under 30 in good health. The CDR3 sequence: CSVGQTSGSEDEQFF. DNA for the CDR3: TGCAGCGTTGGGCAGACTAGCGGGAGTGAGGATGAGCAGTTCTTC.